The rows below give T cell receptor beta chains drawn from one sample of a study of blood T cell repertoires in COVID-19. Profiling relied on immunoSEQ multiplex PCR, and the TCRdb table lists in-frame clones only, not all of them. The repertoire holds approximately 200,000 clones, with around 94% as singletons. Sequenced: peripheral blood. The source is a man between 25 and 39 years old with COVID-19, enrolled during active disease. The CDR3 runs from the conserved cysteine through the conserved F or W. The D gene is left open where the match is weak. Size is stated for part of the rows, as once, few or many counts, or as a class when the clone is expanded.

V gene,J gene,CDR3 length,clone size,D gene,CDR3 protein,CDR3 DNA
TRBV10-3,TRBJ2-1,16,.,.,CAISESKGRNYNEQFF,TGTGCCATCAGTGAGTCGAAAGGGAGGAACTACAATGAGCAGTTCTTC
TRBV4-1,TRBJ2-2,18,.,.,CASSQESPAGENTGELFF,TGCGCCAGCAGCCAAGAATCCCCGGCAGGGGAAAACACCGGGGAGCTGTTTTTT
TRBV4-1,TRBJ1-2,15,.,TRBD1,CASSLLDRGFSGYTF,TGCGCCAGCAGCCTCCTGGACAGGGGGTTTAGTGGCTACACCTTC
TRBV15,TRBJ2-7,15,.,TRBD1,CATSRDRDRAYEQYF,TGTGCCACCAGCAGAGATCGGGACAGGGCCTACGAGCAGTACTTC
TRBV7-9,TRBJ2-5,14,.,TRBD1,CASSPDRLLETQYF,TGTGCCAGCAGTCCGGACAGGCTTCTGGAGACCCAGTACTTC
TRBV15,TRBJ1-5,15,.,TRBD1,CATSRLGQGIQPQHF,TGTGCCACCAGCAGACTCGGACAGGGGATTCAGCCCCAGCATTTT
TRBV6-5,TRBJ2-7,14,once,TRBD1,CASRSRTGAYEQYF,TGTGCCAGCAGAAGCCGGACAGGCGCTTACGAGCAGTACTTC
TRBV19,TRBJ2-5,14,few,.,CASRQGLVGETQYF,TGTGCCAGTCGGCAGGGGTTGGTAGGGGAGACCCAGTACTTC
TRBV2,TRBJ1-2,13,.,.,CASSVDRRYGYTF,TGTGCCAGCAGCGTAGACCGGAGGTATGGCTACACCTTC
TRBV19,TRBJ2-1,17,.,TRBD2,CASSTSIAGGPYNEQFF,TGTGCCAGTAGCACCAGTATAGCGGGGGGGCCCTACAATGAGCAGTTCTTC
TRBV13,TRBJ1-4,14,.,.,CASRRTATNEKLFF,TGTGCCAGCAGAAGGACAGCAACTAATGAAAAACTGTTTTTT